Listed below are T cell receptor beta chains from one sample, sequenced in a study of cytomegalovirus exposure and HLA in healthy donors. TCRdb keeps only in-frame clones here, not all; method: immunoSEQ multiplex PCR. In all, the sample yields about 72,000 clones. Sequences were obtained from PBMCs. Source of these receptors: a man aged 50 to 60 in good health and CMV-seropositive. The CDR3 runs from the conserved cysteine through the conserved F or W. The D gene is left open where the match is weak.

D	V	J	CDR3	DNA
-	TRBV9	TRBJ1-1	CASSVASGGLGTEAFF	TGTGCCAGCAGCGTAGCTTCGGGGGGGCTCGGGACTGAAGCTTTCTTT
-	TRBV7-8	TRBJ1-2	CASIPEGGSWDYTF	TGTGCCAGCATCCCCGAGGGGGGGAGCTGGGACTACACCTTC
TRBD1	TRBV2	TRBJ1-1	CASSDSDRLVAEAFF	TGTGCCAGCAGTGACTCGGACAGGCTTGTTGCTGAAGCTTTCTTT
TRBD1	TRBV10-3	TRBJ1-2	CAASPRDRGFGYTF	TGTGCCGCCTCCCCAAGGGACAGGGGGTTTGGCTACACCTTC
TRBD1	TRBV6-1	TRBJ2-2	CASSLTGTTGELFF	TGTGCCAGCAGCTTGACAGGGACCACCGGGGAGCTGTTTTTT
-	TRBV7-9	TRBJ1-1	CASSLGREYGTEAFF	TGTGCCAGCAGCTTAGGACGGGAATACGGGACTGAAGCTTTCTTT
TRBD1	TRBV7-2	TRBJ2-5	CASSLNRGNSETQYF	TGTGCCAGCAGCTTAAACAGGGGGAATTCGGAGACCCAGTACTTC
-	TRBV28	TRBJ2-7	CASSFRGQGVWEQYF	TGTGCCAGCAGTTTTCGGGGGCAGGGGGTGTGGGAGCAGTACTTC
-	TRBV18	TRBJ1-2	CASSPTKETVYGYTF	TGTGCCAGCTCACCTACGAAAGAGACAGTCTATGGCTACACCTTC
-	TRBV10-3	TRBJ2-6	CAISVNRDWSSGANVLTF	TGTGCCATCAGTGTGAACCGGGACTGGAGCTCTGGGGCCAACGTCCTGACTTTC
-	TRBV14	TRBJ2-5	CASSQDSEETQYF	TGTGCCAGCAGCCAAGATTCGGAAGAGACCCAGTACTTC
TRBD1	TRBV27	TRBJ1-5	CASSLTGGGQPQHF	TGTGCCAGCAGCCTAACAGGGGGAGGGCAGCCCCAGCATTTT
-	TRBV19	TRBJ1-4	CASSIALNEKLFF	TGTGCCAGTAGTATAGCACTTAATGAAAAACTGTTTTTT
-	TRBV6-5	TRBJ1-2	CASSYDSRYGYTF	TGTGCCAGCAGTTACGACTCTCGATATGGCTACACCTTC
TRBD1	TRBV7-2	TRBJ2-1	CASSSPDRGYEQFF	TGTGCCAGCAGCTCTCCCGACAGGGGCTATGAGCAGTTCTTC
-	TRBV2	TRBJ2-7	CASSSSRYYEQYF	TGTGCCAGCAGTTCTTCCCGGTACTACGAGCAGTACTTC
-	TRBV25-1	TRBJ1-1	CASSDPAGAQAFF	TGTGCCAGCAGTGACCCCGCTGGGGCTCAAGCTTTCTTT
-	TRBV29-1	TRBJ2-3	CSVAKFVGSGDSTDTQYF	TGCAGCGTTGCGAAATTCGTGGGGAGCGGAGACAGCACAGATACGCAGTATTTT
-	TRBV7-9	TRBJ2-1	CASSLGGLNEQFF	TGTGCCAGCAGCTTAGGGGGGCTTAATGAGCAGTTCTTC
-	TRBV7-9	TRBJ1-5	CASSFEGSNQPQHF	TGTGCCAGCAGCTTTGAGGGTAGCAATCAGCCCCAGCATTTT
-	TRBV5-1	TRBJ2-3	CASSSGRPIGRTSTDTQYF	TGCGCCAGCAGCTCGGGCCGTCCTATTGGACGGACTAGCACAGATACGCAGTATTTT
TRBD1	TRBV9	TRBJ1-2	CASSGNRDREDGYTF	TGTGCCAGCAGCGGAAACCGGGACAGGGAGGATGGCTACACCTTC
-	TRBV9	TRBJ2-2	CASSLEREPGELFF	TGTGCCAGCAGCCTGGAAAGGGAGCCCGGGGAGCTGTTTTTT
-	TRBV19	TRBJ2-2	CASSTYRRTGELFF	TGTGCCAGTAGTACCTACAGGAGAACCGGGGAGCTGTTTTTT
-	TRBV19	TRBJ2-1	CASSIEWGRNNEQFF	TGTGCCAGTAGTATAGAATGGGGGCGGAACAATGAGCAGTTCTTC
-	TRBV7-9	TRBJ1-2	CASSTGRDGYTF	TGTGCCAGCAGCACCGGGAGGGATGGCTACACCTTC
TRBD1	TRBV2	TRBJ1-2	CASTGQGGWGYTF	TGTGCCAGCACGGGGCAGGGGGGATGGGGCTACACCTTC
-	TRBV5-5	TRBJ2-3	CASSVRAFRSSTDTQYF	TGTGCCAGCAGCGTGCGGGCCTTCCGATCTAGCACAGATACGCAGTATTTT
TRBD1	TRBV4-2	TRBJ1-3	CASSHDYDRAGNTIYF	TGTGCCAGCAGCCACGACTACGACAGGGCTGGAAACACCATATATTTT
TRBD1	TRBV14	TRBJ1-2	CASSQETGQGYTF	TGTGCCAGCAGCCAAGAGACAGGGCAAGGCTACACCTTC
TRBD1	TRBV4-1	TRBJ2-5	CASSQAPGTGGQETQYF	TGCGCCAGCAGCCAAGCCCCCGGGACAGGGGGCCAAGAGACCCAGTACTTC
-	TRBV19	TRBJ2-7	CASSIGGLQYEQYF	TGTGCCAGTAGTATCGGGGGACTTCAATACGAGCAGTACTTC
TRBD1	TRBV28	TRBJ1-2	CASSFTSGQPNYGYTF	TGTGCCAGCAGTTTTACTTCGGGACAGCCTAACTATGGCTACACCTTC
-	TRBV15	TRBJ2-2	CATSGGAPDTGELFF	TGTGCCACCAGTGGAGGCGCCCCGGACACCGGGGAGCTGTTTTTT
-	TRBV19	TRBJ1-5	CASKSGSGQPQHF	TGTGCCAGTAAATCGGGGTCGGGACAGCCCCAGCATTTT
TRBD1	TRBV29-1	TRBJ1-1	CSARTGWENTEAFF	TGCAGCGCCCGGACAGGGTGGGAGAACACTGAAGCTTTCTTT
-	TRBV29-1	TRBJ1-4	CSVGGLNEKLFF	TGCAGCGTTGGGGGACTTAATGAAAAACTGTTTTTT
-	TRBV5-1	TRBJ2-2	CASSLGLTPGELFF	TGCGCCAGCAGCTTGGGCCTAACCCCCGGGGAGCTGTTTTTT
TRBD2	TRBV19	TRBJ2-5	CATSTSGSEETQYF	TGTGCCACCTCGACTAGCGGGAGTGAGGAGACCCAGTACTTC
-	TRBV4-1	TRBJ2-7	CASSQDIGRGNEQYF	TGCGCCAGCAGCCAAGATATAGGACGAGGGAACGAGCAGTACTTC
-	TRBV28	TRBJ1-1	CATTLRQNTEAFF	TGTGCCACCACTCTGCGGCAGAACACTGAAGCTTTCTTT
-	TRBV25-1	TRBJ2-1	CATSGQGGGNEQFF	TGTGCCACCTCAGGGCAGGGAGGGGGCAATGAGCAGTTCTTC
-	TRBV28	TRBJ1-2	CASRWRDGYTF	TGTGCCAGCAGGTGGCGGGACGGCTACACCTTC
-	TRBV5-1	TRBJ2-5	CASSLVRSAEGTQYF	TGCGCCAGCAGCTTGGTGAGGTCCGCCGAGGGGACCCAGTACTTC
TRBD1	TRBV5-1	TRBJ2-7	CAFSSSPISGQGTYEQYF	TGCGCCTTCAGTTCGTCACCTATATCGGGACAGGGTACGTACGAGCAGTACTTC
-	TRBV6-1	TRBJ1-1	CASSEEGGGLYAFF	TGTGCCAGCAGTGAAGAGGGCGGGGGGCTTTATGCTTTCTTT
-	TRBV15	TRBJ1-6	CATSRDGQGGLVSPLHF	TGTGCCACCAGCAGAGATGGGCAGGGAGGGCTAGTTTCACCCCTCCACTTT